This entry lists 29 T cell receptor beta chains sequenced from one sample in a study of shared clonotypes between healthy human individuals. The protocol was immunoSEQ multiplex PCR, while the TCRdb copy is restricted to in-frame clones and leaves out a portion. The sample carries over a million clones, approximately 78% recorded once. Sequences were obtained from memory CD4+ T cells from PBMCs. Subset here: CD45RA-negative fraction. The source of these receptors is a man between 18 and 29 years old in good health. Some clones in this sample may be carry-over from other donors' samples.

This clone was seen a single time. The gene calls are TRBV27 and TRBJ1-1; D remains unclear. The CDR3 is 15 residues long. The germline V gene encodes CDR1 MNHEY and CDR2 SMNVEV (reference sequence). V lost 1 base, J lost 1 base, and 10 bases lay in between. The CDR3 sequence: CASSLWQVGNTEAFF. CDR3 in DNA: TGTGCCAGCAGTTTATGGCAGGTTGGGAACACTGAAGCTTTCTTT.

The gene calls are TRBV19 and TRBJ1-2, with 9 bases that match TRBD1. The CDR3 has 13 residues. Per the germline V gene, CDR1 is LNHDA and CDR2 is SQIVND (reference sequence). After removal of 2 bases from V and 7 bases from J, the junction contained 2 bases not matched to a gene. CDR3 DNA: TGTGCCAGTAGTATAACAGGGGGCTTTGGCTACACCTTC. Translation gives CASSITGGFGYTF.

V gene TRBV28 combines with J gene TRBJ2-6; possibly TRBD1 or TRBD2 for D (5 bases each). Trimming stripped 5 bases from V and 2 bases from J, with 13 bases between. Looked up from germline, CDR1 is MDHEN and CDR2 is SYDVKM. The CDR3 spans 16 residues. CDR3 residues: CASSLPRGTGANVLTF. The CDR3 DNA sequence: TGTGCCAGCAGTCTCCCGAGGGGTACTGGGGCCAACGTCCTGACTTTC.

The CDR3 protein is CASSPFPGVRAYEQYF. The CDR3 bases are TGTGCCAGCAGTCCCTTCCCGGGAGTAAGGGCCTACGAGCAGTACTTC. The chain carries TRBV27 and TRBJ2-7; tentatively, D is TRBD2 (6 bases). V gave up 5 bases and J gave up 2 bases, with 19 bases separating them. Per germline, CDR1 MNHEY and CDR2 SMNVEV (reference sequence). The CDR3 totals 16 residues.

The rearrangement uses TRBV5-6 and TRBJ1-1, with a possible D match to TRBD1 (6 bases). In germline, CDR1 is SGHDT, CDR2 YYEEEE. V dropped 3 bases and J dropped 0 bases, with 12 bases sitting between them. The CDR3 sequence is 15 residues long. The CDR3 DNA follows: TGTGCCAGCAGCTGGCAGGGGATTATGAACACTGAAGCTTTCTTT. Its translation is CASSWQGIMNTEAFF.

V and J are TRBV11-2 and TRBJ2-1; TRBD1 aligns across 7 bases. From germline, CDR1 is SGHAT and CDR2 FQNNGV. The CDR3 totals 17 residues. V shed 4 bases and J 1 base; nucleotides not matched to a gene: 10. CDR3 nucleotide sequence: TGTGCCAGCAGCTCGCGCCTCGGGACAGTATCCTACAATGAGCAGTTCTTC. This translates into CASSSRLGTVSYNEQFF.

The J gene is TRBJ1-1, the V gene TRBV18; TRBD1 aligns across 12 bases. V dropped 3 bases and J dropped 4; count of bases not matched to a gene: 12. The CDR3 is 18 amino acids. Germline CDR1 reads KGHSH; CDR2 reads LQKENI. The CDR3 nucleotides are TGTGCCAGCTCACCTCTCCCGGGACAGGGGGCGGGCAGCACTGAAGCTTTCTTT. Translating it yields CASSPLPGQGAGSTEAFF.

The rearrangement joins TRBV30 to TRBJ1-1; D ambiguous. This CDR3 has 12 residues. With 0 bases removed from V and 5 bases from J, the gap between germline ends came to 7 bases. Germline V gene lookup returns CDR1 GTSNPN and CDR2 SVGIG (reference sequence). CDR3 amino acids: CAWSVSGTEAFF. Written as DNA, the CDR3 is TGTGCCTGGAGTGTATCCGGTACTGAAGCTTTCTTT.

In this sample, this clone turned up once. The gene calls are TRBV10-2 and TRBJ1-2; a weak D match, TRBD1 (5 bases). Trimming left V 7 bases short and J 8 bases short, with 11 bases between. The CDR3 extends over 11 amino acids. Germline CDR1 is WSHSY and CDR2 is SAAADI. Here the CDR3 reads CASKQDGGYTF. The CDR3 DNA sequence: TGCGCCAGCAAACAGGACGGGGGCTACACCTTC.

The chain joins TRBV5-6 to TRBJ2-1; 8 positions match TRBD2. CDR1 is SGHDT and CDR2 is YYEEEE in the germline V gene. The CDR3 sequence is 15 residues long. The V segment lost 3 bases and the J segment 9 bases; nucleotides outside the gene matches: 11. As DNA, the CDR3 is TGTGCCAGCAGCTCCCCGGGAGCGGGAGTGTTTGAGCAGTTCTTC. Its translation is CASSSPGAGVFEQFF.

V gene TRBV6-5 combines with J gene TRBJ2-2, with no clear D. Per the germline V gene, CDR1 is MNHEY and CDR2 is SVGAGI. Trimming stripped 4 bases from V and 4 bases from J, with 7 bases between. There are 13 residues in the CDR3. This chain's CDR3 is CASSSGVTGELFF. CDR3 nucleotide sequence: TGTGCCAGCAGTTCAGGAGTCACCGGGGAGCTGTTTTTT.

The rearrangement links TRBV5-1 to TRBJ2-1; possibly TRBD1 or TRBD2 for D (5 bases each). With 2 bases removed from V and 7 bases from J, the gap between germline ends came to 22 bases. Looked up from germline, CDR1 is SGHRS and CDR2 is YFSETQ. The CDR3 sequence is 17 residues long. Here the CDR3 reads CASSFSDGSLGVNEQFF. CDR3 sequence (DNA): TGCGCCAGCAGCTTTTCGGACGGGTCCTTGGGGGTGAATGAGCAGTTCTTC.

The V gene is TRBV19, the J gene TRBJ2-2, with 11 bases that match TRBD2. There are 15 residues in the CDR3. V was pared by 5 bases and J by 3 bases, with 2 bases of the junction left unmatched. The V gene's germline CDR1 is LNHDA and CDR2 SQIVND (reference sequence). CDR3 nucleotide sequence: TGTGCCAGTAGTGTGGGACTAGCGGACACCGGGGAGCTGTTTTTT. The encoded protein is CASSVGLADTGELFF.

Of note for this clone: Other nucleotide sequences from this sample produce the same CDR3. This chain joins TRBV5-1 and TRBJ2-7; the D is unclear. CDR3 length equals 13 residues. With 0 bases removed from V and 1 base from J, the gap between germline ends came to 5 bases. The germline V gene encodes CDR1 SGHRS and CDR2 YFSETQ. This CDR3 reads CASSLDGSYEQYF. The CDR3 DNA is TGCGCCAGCAGCTTGGACGGTTCCTACGAGCAGTACTTC.

J is TRBJ1-2 and V is TRBV4-2, with TRBD1 as a possible D gene (5 bases). The CDR3 covers 14 residues. Germline V gene lookup returns CDR1 LGHNA and CDR2 YNFKEQ. The germline V and J ends were trimmed by 0 bases and 3 bases, with 8 bases remaining between them. In DNA form, the CDR3 reads TGTGCCAGCAGCCAAGATCAGGGAGACTATGGCTACACCTTC. Protein sequence: CASSQDQGDYGYTF.

V and J are TRBV2 and TRBJ2-7; D could derive from TRBD1 or TRBD2 (5 bases each). Trimming stripped 3 bases from V and 7 bases from J, with 13 bases between. CDR1 SNHLY and CDR2 FYNNEI come from the germline V gene. The CDR3 runs 13 residues. The CDR3 here is CASSDGGAIEQYF. The CDR3 DNA reads as TGTGCCAGCAGTGATGGGGGTGCCATTGAGCAGTACTTC. Drawing the rest from reference TRBV2 and TRBJ2-7, the complete variable domain is EPEVTQTPSHQVTQMGQEVILRCVPISNHLYFYWYRQILGQKVEFLVSFYNNEISEKSEIFDDQFSVERPDGSNFTLKIRSTKLEDSAMYFCASSDGGAIEQYFGPGTRLTVT.

This clone was found a few times. CDR3 protein: CASRVDWRDGYTF. CDR3 bases: TGTGCCAGCAGGGTAGACTGGAGAGATGGCTACACCTTC. The chain couples TRBV28 to TRBJ1-2; D is unclear. Trimming cost V 6 bases and J 6 bases, with 14 bases left between them. Germline V gene lookup returns CDR1 MDHEN and CDR2 SYDVKM. The CDR3 contains 13 residues.

The table lists this clone with a few counts. J is TRBJ1-3 and V is TRBV2; D may be TRBD1 (5 bases). This CDR3 is 13 amino acids long. The V gene lost 6 bases and the J gene lost 8 bases, with 14 bases spanning the gap. Germline V gives CDR1 SNHLY, CDR2 FYNNEI. The CDR3 bases are TGTGCCAGCAGGCCCTCCAGGGAGGACACCATATATTTT. This sequence encodes CASRPSREDTIYF.

The chain uses TRBV5-6 and TRBJ2-5, with TRBD2 matching over 12 bases. Germline-derived CDR1 and CDR2 are SGHDT and YYEEEE. This CDR3 spans 18 amino acids. Losses at the gene ends were 0 bases for V and 4 bases for J; bases not matched to a gene: 10. CDR3 nucleotide sequence: TGTGCCAGCAGCTTGGCCAGACTAGCGGGAGTCGTGTTAGAGACCCAGTACTTC. It specifies CASSLARLAGVVLETQYF.

The chain carries TRBV6-1 and TRBJ1-3; D possibly corresponds to TRBD1 (6 bases). Germline CDR1 MNHNS, CDR2 SASEGT. V lost 6 bases and J lost 0, with 12 bases in between. CDR3 size: 15 residues. In DNA, the CDR3 is TGTGCCAGCAGCAGACAGGTCGGCTCTGGAAACACCATATATTTT. This sequence encodes CASSRQVGSGNTIYF.

CDR3 in amino acids: CSGGVSYEQYF. In nucleotides, the CDR3 is TGCAGCGGTGGGGTCTCCTACGAGCAGTACTTC. The rearrangement uses TRBV29-1 and TRBJ2-7; D is ambiguous. The germline V and J ends were trimmed by 7 bases and 0 bases, with 7 bases remaining between them. The CDR3 extends over 11 amino acids. From germline, CDR1 is SQVTM and CDR2 ANQGSEA.

The chain has TRBV5-5 and TRBJ2-7; 11 positions match TRBD1. The CDR3 extends over 14 amino acids. Germline assignment: CDR1 SGHKS and CDR2 YYEKEE (reference sequence). J was trimmed by 2 bases and V by 4 bases; bases with no gene match: 2. CDR3 bases: TGTGCCAGCAGCCAGGGACAGGGGGCCTACGAGCAGTACTTC. This gives the protein CASSQGQGAYEQYF.

V and J are TRBV7-2 and TRBJ2-4, with D maybe TRBD1 (5 bases). Germline V gene sequence: CDR1 SGHTA, CDR2 FQGNSA. There are 14 residues in the CDR3. V was shortened by 1 base and J by 7 bases, with 11 bases between the two germline ends. In DNA form, the CDR3 reads TGTGCCAGCAGCTTAGACCCAGGGCGGAACATTCAGTACTTC. Amino acids: CASSLDPGRNIQYF. Supplemented by reference TRBV7-2 and TRBJ2-4, the full variable domain reads GAGVSQSPSNKVTEKGKDVELRCDPISGHTALYWYRQSLGQGLEFLIYFQGNSAPDKSGLPSDRFSAERTGGSVSTLTIQRTQQEDSAVYLCASSLDPGRNIQYFGAGTRLSVL.

The rearrangement uses TRBV14 and TRBJ2-7; D uncertain. Deletions cut 4 bases from V and 6 bases from J, with 13 bases between. The length of the CDR3 is 13 residues. Germline CDR1 SGHDN, CDR2 FVKESK. The CDR3 sequence is CASSRLLSREQYF. The DNA for the CDR3 is TGTGCCAGCAGCCGCCTGTTATCGCGCGAGCAGTACTTC.

The rearrangement links TRBV9 to TRBJ2-1; a weak D match, TRBD2 (5 bases). This CDR3 spans 17 amino acids. V lost 3 bases and J 3 bases, leaving 19 bases between the germline ends. Germline V gives CDR1 SGDLS, CDR2 YYNGEE. The CDR3 sequence: CASSARPRSEDYNEQFF. The CDR3 DNA is TGTGCCAGCAGCGCCAGACCGCGTAGCGAAGACTACAATGAGCAGTTCTTC.

DNA of the CDR3: TGTGCCAGCAGCCGTTGGGGTAGCAATCAGCCCCAGCATTTT. This codes for CASSRWGSNQPQHF. This chain connects TRBV5-5 to TRBJ1-5; D remains ambiguous. This CDR3 spans 14 amino acids. V lost 4 bases and J lost 0, with 8 bases in between. Germline V lookup: CDR1 SGHKS, CDR2 YYEKEE (reference sequence).

The chain couples TRBV7-6 to TRBJ2-3; 8 bases are shared with TRBD2. CDR1 is SGHVS, CDR2 FNYEAQ, per germline. CDR3 length: 17 amino acids. V was clipped by 2 bases and J by 2 bases; unmatched bases: 9. In DNA, the CDR3 is TGTGCCAGCAGCTTAAAGTTGGCTAGCGGGTACACAGATACGCAGTATTTT. Protein: CASSLKLASGYTDTQYF.

The genes are TRBV7-3 and TRBJ2-1; 10 bases map to TRBD1. V lost 5 bases and J lost 8; bases outside the gene matches: 6. This CDR3 spans 14 amino acids. Germline-derived CDR1 and CDR2 are SGHTA and FQGTGA. The DNA of the CDR3 is TGTGCCAGCAGCAAAGACAGGGGGCGCGATGAGCAGTTCTTC. Amino acid sequence: CASSKDRGRDEQFF.

The chain joins TRBV28 to TRBJ2-7; 7 bases line up with TRBD1. The CDR3 is made up of 15 amino acids. In germline, CDR1 is MDHEN, CDR2 SYDVKM. V shed 8 bases, J shed 0 bases, and the junction held 10 bases outside the gene matches. The CDR3 loop reads CASDQQGKGSYEQYF. CDR3 bases: TGTGCCAGCGATCAACAGGGGAAGGGCTCCTACGAGCAGTACTTC.